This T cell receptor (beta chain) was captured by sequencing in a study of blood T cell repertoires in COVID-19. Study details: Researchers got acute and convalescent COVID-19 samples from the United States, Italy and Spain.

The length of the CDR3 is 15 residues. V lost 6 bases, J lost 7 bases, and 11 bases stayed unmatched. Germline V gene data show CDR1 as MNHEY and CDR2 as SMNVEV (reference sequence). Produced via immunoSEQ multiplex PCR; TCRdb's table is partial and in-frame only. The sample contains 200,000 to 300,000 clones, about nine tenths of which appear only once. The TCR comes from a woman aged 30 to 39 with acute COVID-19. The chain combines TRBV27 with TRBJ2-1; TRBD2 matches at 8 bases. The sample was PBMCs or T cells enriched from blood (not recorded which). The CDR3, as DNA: TGTGCCAGCAGCCAAGGGAGCGGGGGAGGGAATGAGCAGTTCTTC. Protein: CASSQGSGGGNEQFF.